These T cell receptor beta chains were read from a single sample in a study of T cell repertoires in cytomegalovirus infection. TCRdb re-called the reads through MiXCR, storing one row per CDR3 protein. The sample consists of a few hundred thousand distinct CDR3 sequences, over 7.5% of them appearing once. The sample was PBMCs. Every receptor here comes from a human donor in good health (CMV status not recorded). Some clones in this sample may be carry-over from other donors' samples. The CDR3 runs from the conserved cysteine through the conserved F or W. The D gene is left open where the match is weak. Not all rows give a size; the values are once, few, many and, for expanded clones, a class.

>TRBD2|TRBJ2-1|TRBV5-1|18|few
TGCGCCAGCAGCTTGGCCCCAGCGGGGGGGTCTTTGGGCAATGAGCAGTTCTTC
CASSLAPAGGSLGNEQFF
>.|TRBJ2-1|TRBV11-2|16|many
TGTGCCAGCAGTACCGCCAGCGGGTGGGCCTACAATGAGCAGTTCTTC
CASSTASGWAYNEQFF
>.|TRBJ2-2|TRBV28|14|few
TGTGCCAGCAGTCCTCCCCCTAGGGCCGGGGAGCTGTTTTTT
CASSPPPRAGELFF
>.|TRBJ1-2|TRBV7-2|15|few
TGTGCCAGCAGCTTAGGGCCCCGGGGAAACTATGGCTACACCTTC
CASSLGPRGNYGYTF
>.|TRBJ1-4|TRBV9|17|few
TGTGCCAGCAGCGCCTTGGGGGGATCGGCTGGTAATGAAAAACTGTTTTTT
CASSALGGSAGNEKLFF
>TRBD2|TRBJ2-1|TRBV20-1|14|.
TGCAGTGCTTCGACTAGCTGGGGCTACAATGAGCAGTTCTTC
CSASTSWGYNEQFF
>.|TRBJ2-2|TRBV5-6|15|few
TGTGCCAGCAGCTTCGGACAGTCGGTCACCGGGGAGCTGTTTTTT
CASSFGQSVTGELFF
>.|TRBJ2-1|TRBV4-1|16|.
TGCGCCAGCAGCCAAGATTGGCTGGACTCCGGCGATGAGCAGTTCTTC
CASSQDWLDSGDEQFF
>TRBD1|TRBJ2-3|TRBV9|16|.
TGTGCCAGCAGCACAAGGACAGGCTCTAGCACAGATACGCAGTATTTT
CASSTRTGSSTDTQYF
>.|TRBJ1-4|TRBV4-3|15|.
TGCGCCAGCAGCAAAGGGCCTGCGGCTAATGAAAAACTGTTTTTT
CASSKGPAANEKLFF
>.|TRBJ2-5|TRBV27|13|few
TGTGCCAGCAGTCCCCGGGCCCGCTTGGGCCAGTACTTC
CASSPRARLGQYF
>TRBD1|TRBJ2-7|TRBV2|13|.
TGTGCCAGCAGTGCCCGACAGGGGGTCGAGCAGTACTTC
CASSARQGVEQYF
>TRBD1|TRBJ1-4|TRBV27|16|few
TGTGCCAGCAGTCCTGACTCGACAGGGTTCAATGAAAAACTGTTTTTT
CASSPDSTGFNEKLFF
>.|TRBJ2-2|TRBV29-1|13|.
TGCAGCGTTGATGAGGGGAACACCGGGGAGCTGTTTTTT
CSVDEGNTGELFF
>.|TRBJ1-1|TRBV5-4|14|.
TGTGCCAGCAGCTTGATGTCCCCGAACACTGAAGCTTTCTTT
CASSLMSPNTEAFF
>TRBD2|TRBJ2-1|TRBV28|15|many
TGTGCCAGCAGTCTCCGGACTAGCGGGAGTTCTGAGCAGTTCTTC
CASSLRTSGSSEQFF
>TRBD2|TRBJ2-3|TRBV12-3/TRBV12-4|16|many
TGTGCCAGCAGTATCCGTAGCGGGACGGTCACAGATACGCAGTATTTT
CASSIRSGTVTDTQYF
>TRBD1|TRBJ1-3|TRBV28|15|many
TGTGCCAGCAGTGAGGGACAGGACTCTGGAAACACCATATATTTT
CASSEGQDSGNTIYF
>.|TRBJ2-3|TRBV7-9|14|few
TGTGCCAGCAGCTTAGGACAGGCTGGAGATACGCAGTATTTT
CASSLGQAGDTQYF
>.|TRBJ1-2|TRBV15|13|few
TGTGCCACCAGCACCCCAGGGGACTATGGCTACACCTTC
CATSTPGDYGYTF
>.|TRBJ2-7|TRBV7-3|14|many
TGTGCCAGCAGCGTACAGGGAGGAAGCTACGAGCAGTACTTC
CASSVQGGSYEQYF
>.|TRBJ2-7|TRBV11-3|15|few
TGTGCCACCACCGAATTGTGCGGTAGCTCCTACGAGCAGTACTTC
CATTELCGSSYEQYF
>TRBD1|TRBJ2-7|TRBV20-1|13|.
TGCAGTGCCCGGACAGGGGAGGTGGTCGAGCAGTACTTC
CSARTGEVVEQYF
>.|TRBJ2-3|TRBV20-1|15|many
TGCAGTGCCCCTCCGGCAGCCCTGGGGACAGATACGCAGTATTTT
CSAPPAALGTDTQYF
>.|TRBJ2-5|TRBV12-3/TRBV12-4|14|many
TGTGCCAGCAGTCCACGACAGGGAGGGGAGACCCAGTACTTC
CASSPRQGGETQYF
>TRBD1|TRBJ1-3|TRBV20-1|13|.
TGCAGTGCGCCCGGGACAGGGGGGAACACCATATATTTT
CSAPGTGGNTIYF
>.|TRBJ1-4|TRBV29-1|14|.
TGCAGCGTTGGACGGGATGGGGGGCAAGAAAAACTGTTTTTT
CSVGRDGGQEKLFF
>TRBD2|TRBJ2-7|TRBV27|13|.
TGTGCCAGCAGCCGGACTAGTTCCTACGAGCAGTACTTC
CASSRTSSYEQYF
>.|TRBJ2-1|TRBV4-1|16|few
TGCGCCAGCAGCCAAGAGAGCGGGTTCTCCTACAATGAGCAGTTCTTC
CASSQESGFSYNEQFF
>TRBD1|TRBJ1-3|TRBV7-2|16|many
TGTGCCAGCAGCTTAGGGACAGGTTTCTCTGGAAACACCATATATTTT
CASSLGTGFSGNTIYF
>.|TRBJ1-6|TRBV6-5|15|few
TGTGCCAGCAGTTACTCGTCGCCGGGTAATTCACCCCTCCACTTT
CASSYSSPGNSPLHF
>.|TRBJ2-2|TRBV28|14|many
TGTGCCAGCAGTTTAAACTACAACACCGGGGAGCTGTTTTTT
CASSLNYNTGELFF
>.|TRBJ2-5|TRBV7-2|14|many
TGTGCCAGCAGCACGCCGGGACCCGGAGAGACCCAGTACTTC
CASSTPGPGETQYF
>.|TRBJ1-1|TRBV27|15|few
TGTGCCAGCAGGCCCTCGGGGCACGAGGGGACTGAAGCTTTCTTT
CASRPSGHEGTEAFF
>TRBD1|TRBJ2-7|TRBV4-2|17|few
TGTGCCAGCAGCCAAGTGTTTGGACAGGGGGCGTCGTACGAGCAGTACTTC
CASSQVFGQGASYEQYF
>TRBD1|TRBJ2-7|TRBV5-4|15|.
TGTGCCAGCAGCCCCGAGGGGGCGAAGTCCTACGAGCAGTACTTC
CASSPEGAKSYEQYF
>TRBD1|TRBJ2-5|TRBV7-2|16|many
TGTGCCAGCAGCCACCCCAGACAGGGGTCCCAAGAGACCCAGTACTTC
CASSHPRQGSQETQYF
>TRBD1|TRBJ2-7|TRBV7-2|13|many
TGTGCCAGCAGCTTAGATGTTTCGGGGACAGCGTTTTTC
CASSLDVSGTAFF
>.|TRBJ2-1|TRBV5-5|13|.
TGTGCCAGCAGCTCTAGGGGGGCCGGTGAGCAGTTCTTC
CASSSRGAGEQFF
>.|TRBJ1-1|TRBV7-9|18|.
TGTGCCAGCAGCTTAGAAATAGGGGCCGGGCGGGAATACACTGAAGCTTTCTTT
CASSLEIGAGREYTEAFF
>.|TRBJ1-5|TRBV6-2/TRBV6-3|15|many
TGTGCCAGCAGTTACTTGAGGGATGGCAATCAGCCCCAGCATTTT
CASSYLRDGNQPQHF
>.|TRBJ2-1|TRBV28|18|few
TGTGCCAGCAGATTGGGTAACTCACCGAGATCCTCCTACAATGAGCAGTTCTTC
CASRLGNSPRSSYNEQFF
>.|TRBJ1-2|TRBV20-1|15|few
TGCAGTGCTAGAGATCGGGAAGGGTCTGACTATGGCTACACCTTC
CSARDREGSDYGYTF
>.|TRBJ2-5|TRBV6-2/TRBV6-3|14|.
TGTGCCAGCAGAACGAACCTTCCCCAAGAGACCCAGTACTTC
CASRTNLPQETQYF
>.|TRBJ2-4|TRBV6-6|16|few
TGTGCCAGCAGTTACCAAGACGGCCCAGCCAAAAACATTCAGTACTTC
CASSYQDGPAKNIQYF
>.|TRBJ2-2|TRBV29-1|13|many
TGCAGCGTTGAAGGGCAGAACACCGGGGAGCTGTTTTTT
CSVEGQNTGELFF